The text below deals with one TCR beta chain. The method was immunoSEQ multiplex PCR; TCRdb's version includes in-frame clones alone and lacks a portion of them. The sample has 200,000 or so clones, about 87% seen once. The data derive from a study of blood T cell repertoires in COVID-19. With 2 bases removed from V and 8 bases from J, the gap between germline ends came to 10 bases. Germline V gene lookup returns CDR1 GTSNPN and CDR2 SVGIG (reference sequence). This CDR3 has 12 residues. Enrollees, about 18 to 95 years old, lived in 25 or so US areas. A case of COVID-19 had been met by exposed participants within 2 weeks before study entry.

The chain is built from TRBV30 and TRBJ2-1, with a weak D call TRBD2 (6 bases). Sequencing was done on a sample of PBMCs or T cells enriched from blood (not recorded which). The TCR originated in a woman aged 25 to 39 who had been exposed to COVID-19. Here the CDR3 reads CAWSLTSDEQFF. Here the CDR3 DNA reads TGTGCCTGGAGTCTGACTAGTGATGAGCAGTTCTTC.